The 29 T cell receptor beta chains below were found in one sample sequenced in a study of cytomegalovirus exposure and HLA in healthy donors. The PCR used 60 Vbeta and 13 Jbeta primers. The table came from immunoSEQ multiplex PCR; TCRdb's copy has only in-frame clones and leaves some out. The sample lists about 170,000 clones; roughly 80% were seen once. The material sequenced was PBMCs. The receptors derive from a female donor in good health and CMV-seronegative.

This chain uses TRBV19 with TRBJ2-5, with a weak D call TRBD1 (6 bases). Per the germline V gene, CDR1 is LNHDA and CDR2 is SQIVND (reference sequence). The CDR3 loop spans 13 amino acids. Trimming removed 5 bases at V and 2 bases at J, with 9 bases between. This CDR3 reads CASSHRDQETQYF. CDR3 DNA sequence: TGTGCCAGTAGTCACAGGGATCAAGAGACCCAGTACTTC.

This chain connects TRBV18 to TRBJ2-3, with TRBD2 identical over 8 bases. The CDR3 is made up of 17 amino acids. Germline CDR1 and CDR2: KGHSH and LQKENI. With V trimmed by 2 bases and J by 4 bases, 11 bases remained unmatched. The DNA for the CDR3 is TGTGCCAGCTCACCAACCGCCCCCAGCGGGGGTTCAGATACGCAGTATTTT. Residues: CASSPTAPSGGSDTQYF.

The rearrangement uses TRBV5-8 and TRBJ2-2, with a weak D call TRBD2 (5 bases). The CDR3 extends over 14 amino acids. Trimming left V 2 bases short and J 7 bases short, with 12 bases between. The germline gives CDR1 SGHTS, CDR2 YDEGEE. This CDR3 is CASSFYGIGGELFF. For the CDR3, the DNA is TGTGCCAGCAGCTTCTACGGGATAGGCGGGGAGCTGTTTTTT.

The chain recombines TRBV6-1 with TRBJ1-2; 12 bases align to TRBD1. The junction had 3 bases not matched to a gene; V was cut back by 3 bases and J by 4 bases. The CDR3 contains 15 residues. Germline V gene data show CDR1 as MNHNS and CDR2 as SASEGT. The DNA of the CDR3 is TGTGCCAGCAGTGACGGGACAGGGGGCGTCTATGGCTACACCTTC. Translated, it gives CASSDGTGGVYGYTF.

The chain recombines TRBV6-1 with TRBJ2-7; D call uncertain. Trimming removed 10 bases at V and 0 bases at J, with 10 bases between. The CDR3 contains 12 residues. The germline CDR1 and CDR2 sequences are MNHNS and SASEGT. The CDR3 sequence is CATTDNSYEQYF. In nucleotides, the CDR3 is TGTGCCACCACCGACAACTCCTACGAGCAGTACTTC.

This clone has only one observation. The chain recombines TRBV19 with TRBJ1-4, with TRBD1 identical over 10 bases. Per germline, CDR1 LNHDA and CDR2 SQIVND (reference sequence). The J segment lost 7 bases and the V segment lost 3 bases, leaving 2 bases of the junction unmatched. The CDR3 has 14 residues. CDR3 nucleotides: TGTGCCAGTAGTATGGACAGGGGGAGTGAAAAACTGTTTTTT. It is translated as CASSMDRGSEKLFF.

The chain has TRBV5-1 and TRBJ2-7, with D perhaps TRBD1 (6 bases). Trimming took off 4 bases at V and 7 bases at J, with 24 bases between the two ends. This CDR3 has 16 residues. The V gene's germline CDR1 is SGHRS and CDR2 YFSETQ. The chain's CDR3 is CASSLDRRSLWVEQYF. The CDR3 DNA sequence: TGCGCCAGCAGCCTCGACAGGAGATCCCTTTGGGTAGAGCAGTACTTC.

CDR3 DNA: TGTGCCAGCAGCTTTACAGGGGGAGGGAACACTGAAGCTTTCTTT. This translates into CASSFTGGGNTEAFF. The genes are TRBV7-2 and TRBJ1-1, with 8 positions matching TRBD1. V trimming: 3 bases; J trimming: 1 base; junction bases outside the gene matches: 4. There are 15 residues in the CDR3. In germline, CDR1 is SGHTA, CDR2 FQGNSA. Using reference TRBV7-2 and TRBJ1-1 for the parts outside the CDR3, the full variable domain is GAGVSQSPSNKVTEKGKDVELRCDPISGHTALYWYRQSLGQGLEFLIYFQGNSAPDKSGLPSDRFSAERTGGSVSTLTIQRTQQEDSAVYLCASSFTGGGNTEAFFGQGTRLTVV.

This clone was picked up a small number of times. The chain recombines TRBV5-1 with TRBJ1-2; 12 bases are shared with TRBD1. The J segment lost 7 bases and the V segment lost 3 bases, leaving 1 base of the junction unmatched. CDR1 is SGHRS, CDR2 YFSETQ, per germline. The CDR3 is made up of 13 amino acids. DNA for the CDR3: TGCGCCAGCAGCTCGGGACAGGGGGCTGGCTACACCTTC. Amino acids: CASSSGQGAGYTF.

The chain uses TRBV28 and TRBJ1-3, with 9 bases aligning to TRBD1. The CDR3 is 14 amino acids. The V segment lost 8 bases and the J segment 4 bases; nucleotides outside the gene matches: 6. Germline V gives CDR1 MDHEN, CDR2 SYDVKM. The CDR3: CASSGTGNGNTIYF. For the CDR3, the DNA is TGTGCCAGCTCCGGGACAGGGAACGGAAACACCATATATTTT.

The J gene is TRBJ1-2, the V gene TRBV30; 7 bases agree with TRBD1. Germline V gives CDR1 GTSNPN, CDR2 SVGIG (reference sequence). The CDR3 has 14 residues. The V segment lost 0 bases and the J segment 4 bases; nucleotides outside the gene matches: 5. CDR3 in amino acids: CAWSVRQGGYGYTF. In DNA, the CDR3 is TGTGCCTGGAGTGTGCGACAGGGAGGCTATGGCTACACCTTC. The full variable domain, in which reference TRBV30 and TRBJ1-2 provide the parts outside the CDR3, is SQTIHQWPATLVQPVGSPLSLECTVEGTSNPNLYWYRQAAGRGLQLLFYSVGIGQISSEVPQNLSASRPQDRQFILSSKKLLLSDSGFYLCAWSVRQGGYGYTFGSGTRLTVV.

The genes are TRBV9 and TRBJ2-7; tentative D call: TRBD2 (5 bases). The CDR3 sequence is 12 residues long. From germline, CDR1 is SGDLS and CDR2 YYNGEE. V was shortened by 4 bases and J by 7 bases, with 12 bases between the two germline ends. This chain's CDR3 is CASSPHPGEQYF. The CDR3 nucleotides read TGTGCCAGCAGCCCACACCCGGGGGAGCAGTACTTC.

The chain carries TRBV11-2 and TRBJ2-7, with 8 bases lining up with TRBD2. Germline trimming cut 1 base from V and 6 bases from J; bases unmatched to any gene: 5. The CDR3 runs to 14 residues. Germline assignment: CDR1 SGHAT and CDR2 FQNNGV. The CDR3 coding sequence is TGTGCCAGCAGCTTAGTTAGCGGGGTGCTCGAGCAGTACTTC. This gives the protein CASSLVSGVLEQYF.

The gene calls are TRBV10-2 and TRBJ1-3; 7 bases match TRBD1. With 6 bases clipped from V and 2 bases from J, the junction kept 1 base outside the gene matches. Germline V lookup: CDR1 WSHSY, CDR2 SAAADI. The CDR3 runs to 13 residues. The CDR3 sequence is CASSQGAGNTIYF. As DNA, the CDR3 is TGCGCCAGCAGCCAGGGGGCTGGAAACACCATATATTTT.

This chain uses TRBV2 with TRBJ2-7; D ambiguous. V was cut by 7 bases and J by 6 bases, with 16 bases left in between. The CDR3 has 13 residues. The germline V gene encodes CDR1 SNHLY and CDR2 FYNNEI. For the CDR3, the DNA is TGTGCCAGCATGAGAGACGGTCGAGGCGAGCAGTACTTC. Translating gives CASMRDGRGEQYF.

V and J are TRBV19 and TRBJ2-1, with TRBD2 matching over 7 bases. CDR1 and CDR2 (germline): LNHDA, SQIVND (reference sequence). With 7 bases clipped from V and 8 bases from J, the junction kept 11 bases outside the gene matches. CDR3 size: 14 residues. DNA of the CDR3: TGTGCCAGTACCTCTCGTTGGGGAGGGGATGAGCAGTTCTTC. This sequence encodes CASTSRWGGDEQFF.

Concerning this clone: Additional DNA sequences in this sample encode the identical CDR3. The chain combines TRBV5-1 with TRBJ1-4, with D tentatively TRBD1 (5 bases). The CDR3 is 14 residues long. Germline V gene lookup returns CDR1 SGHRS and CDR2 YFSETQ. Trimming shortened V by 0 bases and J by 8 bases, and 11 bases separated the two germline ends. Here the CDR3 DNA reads TGCGCCAGCAGCTTGGCTGGGGGGGAAGAAAAACTGTTTTTT. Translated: CASSLAGGEEKLFF. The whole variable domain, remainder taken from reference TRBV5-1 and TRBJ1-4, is KAGVTQTPRYLIKTRGQQVTLSCSPISGHRSVSWYQQTPGQGLQFLFEYFSETQRNKGNFPGRFSGRQFSNSRSEMNVSTLELGDSALYLCASSLAGGEEKLFFGSGTQLSVL.

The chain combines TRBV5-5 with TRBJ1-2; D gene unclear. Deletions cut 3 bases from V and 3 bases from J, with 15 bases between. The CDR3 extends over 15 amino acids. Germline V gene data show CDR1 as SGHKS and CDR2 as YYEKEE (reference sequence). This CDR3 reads CASSSTALGYYGYTF. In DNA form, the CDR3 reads TGTGCCAGCAGCTCGACGGCCCTCGGGTACTATGGCTACACCTTC.

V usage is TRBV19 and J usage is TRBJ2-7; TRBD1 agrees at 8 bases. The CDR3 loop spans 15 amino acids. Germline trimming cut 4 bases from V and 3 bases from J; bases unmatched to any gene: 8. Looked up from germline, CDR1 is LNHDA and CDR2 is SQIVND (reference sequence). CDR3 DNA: TGTGCCAGTAGTACCTCGACAGGGGTGAACTACGAGCAGTACTTC. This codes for CASSTSTGVNYEQYF. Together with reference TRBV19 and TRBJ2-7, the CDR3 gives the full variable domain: DGGITQSPKYLFRKEGQNVTLSCEQNLNHDAMYWYRQDPGQGLRLIYYSQIVNDFQKGDIAEGYSVSREKKESFPLTVTSAQKNPTAFYLCASSTSTGVNYEQYFGPGTRLTVT.

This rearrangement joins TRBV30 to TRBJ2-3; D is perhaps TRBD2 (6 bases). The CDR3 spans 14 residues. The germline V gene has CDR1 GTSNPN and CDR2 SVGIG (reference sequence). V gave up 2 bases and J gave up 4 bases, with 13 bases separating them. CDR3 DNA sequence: TGTGCCTGGAGTCGGGGGAGTTCCGCAGATACGCAGTATTTT. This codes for CAWSRGSSADTQYF.

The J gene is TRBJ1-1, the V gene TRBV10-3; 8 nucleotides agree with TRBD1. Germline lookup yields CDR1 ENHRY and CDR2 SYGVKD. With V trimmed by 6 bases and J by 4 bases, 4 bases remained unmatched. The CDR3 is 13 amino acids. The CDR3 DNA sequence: TGTGCCATCAGGGTAACAGGGGGCACTGAAGCTTTCTTT. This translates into CAIRVTGGTEAFF.

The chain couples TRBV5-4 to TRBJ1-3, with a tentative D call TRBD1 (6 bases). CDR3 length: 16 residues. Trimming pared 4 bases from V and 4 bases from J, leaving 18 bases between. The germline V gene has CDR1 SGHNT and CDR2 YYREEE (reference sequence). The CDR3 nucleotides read TGTGCCAGCAGCAGGACCGGGACAAACATAGGAAACACCATATATTTT. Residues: CASSRTGTNIGNTIYF.

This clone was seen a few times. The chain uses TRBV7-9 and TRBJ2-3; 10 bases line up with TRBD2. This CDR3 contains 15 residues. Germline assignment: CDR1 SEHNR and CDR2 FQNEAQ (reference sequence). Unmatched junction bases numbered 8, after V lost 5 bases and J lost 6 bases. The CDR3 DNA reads TGTGCCAGCAGCCGAACACCGGGACTAGCGGATACGCAGTATTTT. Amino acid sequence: CASSRTPGLADTQYF.

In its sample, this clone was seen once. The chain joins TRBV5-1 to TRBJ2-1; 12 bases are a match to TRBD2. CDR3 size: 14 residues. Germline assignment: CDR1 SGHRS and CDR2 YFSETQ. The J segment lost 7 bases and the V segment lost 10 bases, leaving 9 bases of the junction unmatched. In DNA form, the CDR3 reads TGCGCCTCACGCAGACTAGCGGGGGAGAATGAGCAGTTCTTC. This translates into CASRRLAGENEQFF.

The CDR3 bases are TGTGCCATCAGGGGGGGAATGAACACTGAAGCTTTCTTT. This codes for CAIRGGMNTEAFF. V and J are TRBV10-3 and TRBJ1-1; TRBD1 might be the D (5 bases). Germline-derived CDR1 and CDR2 are ENHRY and SYGVKD. The germline V and J ends were trimmed by 6 bases and 0 bases, with 8 bases remaining between them. CDR3 size: 13 residues.

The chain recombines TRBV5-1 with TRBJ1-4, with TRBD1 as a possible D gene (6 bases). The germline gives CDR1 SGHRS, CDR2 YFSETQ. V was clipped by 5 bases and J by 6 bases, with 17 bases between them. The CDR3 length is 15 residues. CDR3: CASSNHDRLYEKLFF. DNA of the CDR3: TGCGCCAGCAGTAACCATGACAGGTTATATGAAAAACTGTTTTTT.

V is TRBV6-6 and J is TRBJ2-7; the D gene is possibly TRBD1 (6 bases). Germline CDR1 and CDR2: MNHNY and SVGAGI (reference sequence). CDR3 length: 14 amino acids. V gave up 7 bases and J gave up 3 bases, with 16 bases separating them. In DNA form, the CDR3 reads TGTGCCAGCACCCAAGGGACACTACTCTACGAGCAGTACTTC. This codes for CASTQGTLLYEQYF.

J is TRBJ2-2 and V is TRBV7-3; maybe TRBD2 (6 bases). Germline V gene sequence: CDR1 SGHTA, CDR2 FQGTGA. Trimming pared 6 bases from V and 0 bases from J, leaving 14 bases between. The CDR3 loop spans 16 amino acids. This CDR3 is CASSSEGTPNTGELFF. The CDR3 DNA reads TGTGCCAGCAGTTCCGAAGGGACTCCGAACACCGGGGAGCTGTTTTTT.

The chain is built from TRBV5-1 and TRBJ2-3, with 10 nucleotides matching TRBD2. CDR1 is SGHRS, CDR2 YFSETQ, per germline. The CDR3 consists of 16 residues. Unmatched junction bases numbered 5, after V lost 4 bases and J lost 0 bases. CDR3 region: CASSAGLAASTDTQYF. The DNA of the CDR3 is TGCGCCAGCAGCGCCGGACTAGCGGCTAGCACAGATACGCAGTATTTT.